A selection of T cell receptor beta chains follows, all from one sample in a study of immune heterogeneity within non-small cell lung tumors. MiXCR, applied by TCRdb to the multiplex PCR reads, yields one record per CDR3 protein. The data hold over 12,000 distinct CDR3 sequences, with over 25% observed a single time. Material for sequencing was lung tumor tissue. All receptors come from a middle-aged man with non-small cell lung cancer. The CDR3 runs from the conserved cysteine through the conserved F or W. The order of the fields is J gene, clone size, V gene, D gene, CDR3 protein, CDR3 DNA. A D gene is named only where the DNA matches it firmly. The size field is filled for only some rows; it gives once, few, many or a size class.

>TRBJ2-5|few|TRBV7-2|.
CASSLSRPQGAQYF
TGTGCCAGCAGCTTATCCCGCCCTCAAGGTGCCCAGTACTTC
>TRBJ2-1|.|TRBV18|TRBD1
CASSRRQGTNEQFF
TGTGCCAGCTCAAGACGACAGGGTACCAATGAGCAGTTCTTC
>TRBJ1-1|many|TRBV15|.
CATSRDTQGTEAFF
TGTGCCACCAGCAGAGATACTCAGGGGACTGAAGCTTTCTTT
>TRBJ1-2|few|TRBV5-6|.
CASSLEGGYTF
TGTGCCAGCAGCTTGGAGGGGGGCTACACCTTC
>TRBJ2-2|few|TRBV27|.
CASSLVGGEFGELFF
TGTGCCAGCAGTTTGGTCGGGGGCGAATTCGGGGAGCTGTTTTTT
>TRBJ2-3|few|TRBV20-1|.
CSAHQGTDTQYF
TGCAGTGCCCACCAGGGCACAGATACGCAGTATTTT
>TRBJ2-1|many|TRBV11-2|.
CASTPGFGVRDEQFF
TGTGCCAGCACCCCTGGATTCGGGGTAAGGGATGAGCAGTTCTTC
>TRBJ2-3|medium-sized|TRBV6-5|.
CASSYSFQDTDTQYF
TGTGCCAGCAGTTACTCTTTCCAGGACACAGATACGCAGTATTTT
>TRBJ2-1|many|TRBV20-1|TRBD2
CSARDHVWLAGAGEQFF
TGCAGTGCTAGAGATCATGTGTGGCTAGCGGGAGCTGGTGAGCAGTTCTTC
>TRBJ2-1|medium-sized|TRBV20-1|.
CSARDRGSLYNEQFF
TGCAGTGCTAGAGATAGGGGTAGTCTTTACAATGAGCAGTTCTTC
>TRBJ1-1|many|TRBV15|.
CATSRADRSGAFF
TGTGCCACCAGCAGAGCCGACAGGTCGGGAGCTTTCTTT
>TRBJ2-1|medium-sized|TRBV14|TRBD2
CASSQFLSGRAHEQFF
TGTGCCAGCAGCCAATTTCTTAGCGGGAGGGCCCATGAGCAGTTCTTC
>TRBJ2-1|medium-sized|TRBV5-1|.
CASSSLSYNEQFF
TGCGCCAGCAGCTCCTTATCGTACAATGAGCAGTTCTTC
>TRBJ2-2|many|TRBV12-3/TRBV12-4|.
CASRLYVDDGELFF
TGTGCCAGCAGGTTATATGTAGATGACGGGGAGCTGTTTTTT
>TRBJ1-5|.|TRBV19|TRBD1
CASTVRTGVSQPRHF
TGTGCCAGTACCGTTCGGACAGGGGTGAGTCAGCCCCGGCATTTT
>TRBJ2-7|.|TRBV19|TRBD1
CDSKSTGISYEQYF
TGTGACAGTAAATCGACAGGGATCTCGTACGAGCAGTACTTC
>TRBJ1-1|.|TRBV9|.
CASSDLGQELSRSMNTEAFF
TGTGCCAGCAGCGACCTGGGACAAGAGTTATCTAGGTCTATGAACACTGAAGCTTTCTTT
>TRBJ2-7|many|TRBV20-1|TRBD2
CSARTRSYEQYF
TGCAGTGCTCGGACTAGATCCTACGAGCAGTACTTC
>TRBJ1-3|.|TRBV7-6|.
CAGSLVSVSGNTIYF
TGTGCCGGCAGCTTAGTCTCAGTCTCTGGAAACACCATATATTTT
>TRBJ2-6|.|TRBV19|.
CASRTGGSGANVLTF
TGTGCCAGTAGAACGGGTGGATCTGGGGCCAACGTCCTGACTTTC
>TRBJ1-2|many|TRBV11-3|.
CASSSDGVGGYTF
TGTGCCAGCAGCTCGGACGGAGTCGGAGGCTACACCTTC
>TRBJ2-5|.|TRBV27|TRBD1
CASRFLDRGPETQYF
TGTGCCAGCAGGTTTCTGGACAGGGGACCAGAGACCCAGTACTTC
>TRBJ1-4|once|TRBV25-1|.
CVSSGWGGNEKLFF
TGTGTCAGCAGTGGTTGGGGTGGTAATGAAAAACTGTTTTTT
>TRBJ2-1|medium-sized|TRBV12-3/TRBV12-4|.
CASRNQRYEQFF
TGTGCCAGCAGAAACCAGCGGTATGAGCAGTTCTTC
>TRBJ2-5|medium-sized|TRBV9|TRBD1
CASSPWARGETQYF
TGTGCCAGCAGCCCTTGGGCCAGGGGGGAGACCCAGTACTTC
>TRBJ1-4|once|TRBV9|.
CTSSPGTASEKLFF
TGTACCAGCAGCCCCGGTACAGCAAGTGAAAAACTGTTTTTT
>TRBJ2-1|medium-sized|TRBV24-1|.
CATSRQSSSYNEQFF
TGTGCCACCAGTCGACAGTCTAGCTCCTACAATGAGCAGTTCTTC
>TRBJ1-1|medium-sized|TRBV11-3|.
CASSLDWNRGAFF
TGTGCCAGCAGCTTAGATTGGAACAGAGGAGCTTTCTTT
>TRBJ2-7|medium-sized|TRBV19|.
CASREDRDNYEQYF
TGTGCCAGTAGAGAAGACAGAGATAACTACGAGCAGTACTTC